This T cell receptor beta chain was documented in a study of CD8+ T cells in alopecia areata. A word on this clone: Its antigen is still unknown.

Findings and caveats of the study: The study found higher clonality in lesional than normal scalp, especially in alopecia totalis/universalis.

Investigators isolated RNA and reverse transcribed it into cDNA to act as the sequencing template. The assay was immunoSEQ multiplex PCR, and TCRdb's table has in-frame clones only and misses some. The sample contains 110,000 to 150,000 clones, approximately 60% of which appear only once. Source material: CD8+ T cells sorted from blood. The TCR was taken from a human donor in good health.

CDR3 sequence reads: CASSHPGTATNTGELFF. The CDR3 nucleotides are TGTGCCAGCAGCCATCCCGGGACAGCCACGAACACCGGGGAGCTGTTTTTT. The chain uses TRBV9 and TRBJ2-2; 7 bases line up with TRBD1. The junction had 9 bases not matched to a gene; V was cut back by 4 bases and J by 0 bases. The CDR3 length is 17 residues. The germline V gene has CDR1 SGDLS and CDR2 YYNGEE.